This T cell receptor beta chain is drawn from a study of T cell responses to AZD1222 COVID-19 vaccine. Study results and limitations: Clonal diversity was possibly underestimated; the donors were predominantly white British and more often female. Reports say nearly half of spike-specific TCRs go after unmutated variant regions.

The CDR3 covers 13 residues. Germline V gene lookup returns CDR1 GTSNPN and CDR2 SVGIG (reference sequence). With 3 bases removed from V and 6 bases from J, the gap between germline ends came to 14 bases. Repertoires were generated with immunoSEQ multiplex PCR, while TCRdb's copy carries only in-frame clones and drops some. The sample holds about 190,000 clones, approximately 94% seen once. This clone was picked up one time. The antigen is not known. V is TRBV30 and J is TRBJ1-1; possibly TRBD1 for D (5 bases). This clonotype originated in an adult in good health. The material sequenced was peripheral blood, taken on day 0 of AZD1222 vaccination. CDR3 in DNA: TGTGCCTGGAGGCTCGGTGGGGGAGCTGAAGCTTTCTTT. Translating it yields CAWRLGGGAEAFF.